The 16 T cell receptor beta chains presented below share a single source sample, sequenced in a study of blood T cell repertoires in COVID-19. The repertoire was sequenced with immunoSEQ multiplex PCR; TCRdb's copy has only in-frame clones and lacks some. The sample shows fewer than 200,000 clones, 81% of them seen only once. Input material: peripheral blood. These receptors were taken from a woman older than 75 with COVID-19, enrolled during active disease.

This chain links TRBV5-8 with TRBJ1-2, with 7 bases identical to TRBD1. CDR1 and CDR2 (germline): SGHTS, YDEGEE. This CDR3 comprises 14 residues. The V gene end was trimmed by 7 bases and the J gene end by 5 bases; junction bases not matched to a gene: 11. CDR3 sequence (DNA): TGTGCCAGCGGACAGGTAACCAGTCGGTATGGCTACACCTTC. This sequence encodes CASGQVTSRYGYTF.

CDR3 region: CASSSTGTWNTEAFF. Written as DNA, the CDR3 is TGTGCCAGCAGTTCCACAGGCACCTGGAACACTGAAGCTTTCTTT. The genes are TRBV27 and TRBJ1-1; D may be TRBD1 (5 bases). From germline, CDR1 is MNHEY and CDR2 SMNVEV (reference sequence). Trimming stripped 4 bases from V and 1 base from J, with 13 bases between. This CDR3 comprises 15 residues.

The V call is TRBV9, the J call TRBJ2-3, with 11 bases that match TRBD2. Unmatched junction bases numbered 3, after V lost 4 bases and J lost 5 bases. This CDR3 is built from 14 residues. Germline V gives CDR1 SGDLS, CDR2 YYNGEE. CDR3 bases: TGTGCCAGCAGCCCCGGACTAGCGGGAGATACGCAGTATTTT. As protein: CASSPGLAGDTQYF.

V is TRBV5-1 and J is TRBJ2-1, with 11 positions matching TRBD2. Looked up from germline, CDR1 is SGHRS and CDR2 is YFSETQ. CDR3 length: 17 residues. The trim removed 0 bases at V and 8 bases at J, leaving 10 bases unmatched. The CDR3 bases are TGCGCCAGCAGCTTGGGATTAGCGGGAGGGCTGAGGGATGAGCAGTTCTTC. It specifies CASSLGLAGGLRDEQFF.

The chain employs TRBV6-2 or TRBV6-3 and TRBJ1-4; D gene uncertain. Trimming stripped 4 bases from V and 10 bases from J, with 16 bases between. This CDR3 region has 14 residues. From germline, CDR1 is MNHEY and CDR2 SVGEGT. The CDR3 nucleotides read TGTGCCAGCAGTTTTGACTCCCGAACGGGAAAACTGTTTTTT. Protein sequence: CASSFDSRTGKLFF.

This clone was counted a single time. The rearrangement uses TRBV19 and TRBJ2-2; D remains unclear. The germline V and J ends were trimmed by 3 bases and 10 bases, with 24 bases remaining between them. The CDR3 has 17 residues. From germline, CDR1 is LNHDA and CDR2 SQIVND (reference sequence). The CDR3 sequence is CASSIFPLDLLRQELFF. CDR3 DNA sequence: TGTGCCAGTAGTATTTTCCCCCTTGATTTGTTGCGGCAGGAGCTGTTTTTT.

The table lists this clone with a few counts. The V and J genes are TRBV28 and TRBJ1-2; D remains ambiguous. Trimming shortened V by 2 bases and J by 6 bases, and 7 bases separated the two germline ends. Germline CDR1 MDHEN, CDR2 SYDVKM. The CDR3 contains 12 residues. The CDR3 is CASSLDKNGYTF. The CDR3, as DNA: TGTGCCAGCAGTTTAGACAAAAATGGCTACACCTTC.

The chain links TRBV9 to TRBJ2-7, with 8 bases lining up with TRBD2. The CDR3 extends over 14 amino acids. Per the germline V gene, CDR1 is SGDLS and CDR2 is YYNGEE. V shed 7 bases, J shed 0 bases, and the junction held 6 bases outside the gene matches. This chain's CDR3 is CASGMTSVSYEQYF. The CDR3 DNA reads as TGTGCCAGCGGTATGACTAGCGTCTCCTACGAGCAGTACTTC. Using reference TRBV9 and TRBJ2-7 for the parts outside the CDR3, the full variable domain is DSGVTQTPKHLITATGQRVTLRCSPRSGDLSVYWYQQSLDQGLQFLIQYYNGEERAKGNILERFSAQQFPDLHSELNLSSLELGDSALYFCASGMTSVSYEQYFGPGTRLTVT.

The rearrangement links TRBV11-2 to TRBJ2-7; 7 bases fit TRBD2. Germline V gene lookup returns CDR1 SGHAT and CDR2 FQNNGV. This CDR3 spans 14 amino acids. Trimming at V came to 3 bases and at J to 0 bases, leaving 2 bases not matched to a gene. The CDR3 DNA is TGTGCCAGCAGCTTCGGGACTATCTCCTACGAGCAGTACTTC. This gives the protein CASSFGTISYEQYF.

V gene TRBV27 combines with J gene TRBJ2-3, with TRBD2 matching 11 bases. Per germline, CDR1 MNHEY and CDR2 SMNVEV (reference sequence). The CDR3 sequence is 14 residues long. After removal of 5 bases from V and 3 bases from J, the junction contained 1 base not matched to a gene. Here the CDR3 DNA reads TGTGCCAGCAGTCGACTAGCGGGGACAGATACGCAGTATTTT. It encodes CASSRLAGTDTQYF.

This clone was picked up one time. The chain combines TRBV20-1 with TRBJ1-1; D possibly corresponds to TRBD1 (5 bases). Trimming took off 3 bases at V and 2 bases at J, with 10 bases between the two ends. There are 13 residues in the CDR3. Germline V gene sequence: CDR1 DFQATT, CDR2 SNEGSKA (reference sequence). CDR3 sequence reads: CSASQQANTEAFF. The CDR3 DNA is TGCAGTGCTAGTCAACAGGCTAACACTGAAGCTTTCTTT.

The V call is TRBV7-8, the J call TRBJ2-1, with D possibly matching TRBD2 (6 bases). Trimming stripped 5 bases from V and 0 bases from J, with 11 bases between. The length of the CDR3 is 15 residues. CDR1 and CDR2 (germline): SGHVS, FQNEAQ. CDR3 nucleotides: TGTGCCAGCAGCCAAACGGGGGACTCCTACAATGAGCAGTTCTTC. This gives the protein CASSQTGDSYNEQFF.

The gene calls are TRBV6-5 and TRBJ2-1; tentatively, D is TRBD1 (5 bases). Looked up from germline, CDR1 is MNHEY and CDR2 is SVGAGI. The V gene lost 6 bases and the J gene lost 3 bases, with 9 bases spanning the gap. The CDR3 has 13 amino acids. The CDR3 bases are TGTGCCAGCAGCCCCGACAGCTACAATGAGCAGTTCTTC. Translated, it gives CASSPDSYNEQFF.

The chain employs TRBV5-5 and TRBJ2-7, with 11 positions matching TRBD1. V shed 4 bases, J shed 5 bases, and the junction held 8 bases outside the gene matches. Germline V gene sequence: CDR1 SGHKS, CDR2 YYEKEE (reference sequence). This CDR3 is 15 amino acids long. DNA for the CDR3: TGTGCCAGCAGCGTCGGACAGGGGGCTGAAGACGAGCAGTACTTC. Protein product: CASSVGQGAEDEQYF. The full variable domain, in which reference TRBV5-5 and TRBJ2-7 provide the parts outside the CDR3, is DAGVTQSPTHLIKTRGQQVTLRCSPISGHKSVSWYQQVLGQGPQFIFQYYEKEERGRGNFPDRFSARQFPNYSSELNVNALLLGDSALYLCASSVGQGAEDEQYFGPGTRLTVT.

The CDR3 here is CAISGGGWGTDTQYF. The CDR3 nucleotides are TGTGCCATCAGTGGCGGAGGGTGGGGCACAGATACGCAGTATTTT. The rearrangement joins TRBV10-3 to TRBJ2-3, with D perhaps TRBD2 (6 bases). V was trimmed by 4 bases and J by 1 base, leaving 12 bases between them. The CDR3 contains 15 residues. Germline loops: CDR1 ENHRY, CDR2 SYGVKD.

To note about this clone: The sample contains more than one DNA sequence encoding this CDR3. V is TRBV27 and J is TRBJ1-2, with 7 bases identical to TRBD1. The trim removed 5 bases at V and 4 bases at J, leaving 10 bases unmatched. The CDR3 has 15 residues. Germline V CDR1 and CDR2: MNHEY, SMNVEV (reference sequence). The CDR3 spells CASSPRGTDIYGYTF. As DNA, the CDR3 is TGTGCCAGCAGTCCCAGAGGGACAGACATCTATGGCTACACCTTC.